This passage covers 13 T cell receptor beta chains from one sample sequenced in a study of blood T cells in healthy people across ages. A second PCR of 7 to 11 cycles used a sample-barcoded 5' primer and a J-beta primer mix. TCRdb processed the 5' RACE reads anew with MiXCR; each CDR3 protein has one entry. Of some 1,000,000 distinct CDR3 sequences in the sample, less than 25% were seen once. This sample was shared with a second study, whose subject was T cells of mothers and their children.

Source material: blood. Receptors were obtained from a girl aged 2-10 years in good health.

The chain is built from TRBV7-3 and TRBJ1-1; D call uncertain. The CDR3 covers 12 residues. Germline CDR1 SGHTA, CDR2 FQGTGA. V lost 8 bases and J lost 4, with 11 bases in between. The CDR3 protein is CASAGPTTEAFF. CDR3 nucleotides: TGTGCCAGCGCAGGTCCGACCACTGAAGCTTTCTTT.

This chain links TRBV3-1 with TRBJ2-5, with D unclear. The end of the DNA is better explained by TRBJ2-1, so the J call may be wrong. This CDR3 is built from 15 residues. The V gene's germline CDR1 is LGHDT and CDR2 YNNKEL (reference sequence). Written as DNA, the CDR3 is TGTGCCAGCAGCCCCCGGGTCGCGGTAGGCAATGAGCAGTTCTTC. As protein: CASSPRVAVGNEQFF.

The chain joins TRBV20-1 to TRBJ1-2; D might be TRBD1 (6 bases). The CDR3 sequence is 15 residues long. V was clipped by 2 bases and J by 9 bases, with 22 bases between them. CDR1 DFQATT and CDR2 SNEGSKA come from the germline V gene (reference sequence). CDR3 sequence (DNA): TGCAGTGCTAGACATACTCAGGGGCAGTATGGGAGCTACACCTTC. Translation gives CSARHTQGQYGSYTF.

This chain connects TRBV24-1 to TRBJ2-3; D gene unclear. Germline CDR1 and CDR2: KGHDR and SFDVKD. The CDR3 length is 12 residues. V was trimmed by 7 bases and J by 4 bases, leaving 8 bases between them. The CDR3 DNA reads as TGTGCCACCAGCAACATCCCAGATACGCAGTATTTT. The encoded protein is CATSNIPDTQYF.

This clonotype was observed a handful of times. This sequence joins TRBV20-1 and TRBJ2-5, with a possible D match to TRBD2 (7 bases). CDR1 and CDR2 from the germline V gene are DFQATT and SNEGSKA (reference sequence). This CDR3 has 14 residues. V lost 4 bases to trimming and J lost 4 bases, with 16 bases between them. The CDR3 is CSATKGGGGETQYF. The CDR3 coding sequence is TGCAGTGCTACAAAAGGAGGGGGGGGAGAGACCCAGTACTTC.

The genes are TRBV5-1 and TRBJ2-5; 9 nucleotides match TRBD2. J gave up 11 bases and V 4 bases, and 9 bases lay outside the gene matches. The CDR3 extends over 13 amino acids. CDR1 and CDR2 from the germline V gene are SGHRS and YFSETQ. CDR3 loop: CASSQTSGWEQYF. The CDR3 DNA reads TGCGCCAGCAGCCAGACTAGCGGATGGGAGCAGTACTTC.

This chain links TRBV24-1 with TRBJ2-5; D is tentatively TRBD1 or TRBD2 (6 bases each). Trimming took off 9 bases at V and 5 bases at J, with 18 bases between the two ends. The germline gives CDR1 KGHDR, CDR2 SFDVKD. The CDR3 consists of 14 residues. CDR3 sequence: CATDRGACQETQYF. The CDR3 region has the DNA TGTGCCACCGATAGGGGGGCGTGTCAGGAGACCCAGTACTTC.

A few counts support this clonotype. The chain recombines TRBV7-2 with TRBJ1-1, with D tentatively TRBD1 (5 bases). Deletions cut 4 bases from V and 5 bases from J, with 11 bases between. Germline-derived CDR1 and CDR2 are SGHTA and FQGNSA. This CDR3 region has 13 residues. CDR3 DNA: TGTGCCAGCAGCTGGGGACGGGAGACTGAAGCTTTCTTT. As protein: CASSWGRETEAFF.

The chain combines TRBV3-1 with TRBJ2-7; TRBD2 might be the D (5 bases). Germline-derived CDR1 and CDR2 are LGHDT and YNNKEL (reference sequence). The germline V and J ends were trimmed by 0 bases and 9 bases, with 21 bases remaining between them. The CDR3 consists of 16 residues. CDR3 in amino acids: CASSQDPSRRSGGQYF. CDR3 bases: TGTGCCAGCAGCCAAGACCCTTCTAGAAGGAGCGGCGGGCAGTACTTC.

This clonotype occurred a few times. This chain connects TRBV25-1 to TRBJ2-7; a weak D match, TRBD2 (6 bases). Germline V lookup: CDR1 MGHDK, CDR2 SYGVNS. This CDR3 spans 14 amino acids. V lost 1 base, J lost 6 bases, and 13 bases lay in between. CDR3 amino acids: CASSESKGLFEQYF. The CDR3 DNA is TGTGCCAGCAGTGAATCGAAGGGACTTTTCGAGCAGTACTTC.

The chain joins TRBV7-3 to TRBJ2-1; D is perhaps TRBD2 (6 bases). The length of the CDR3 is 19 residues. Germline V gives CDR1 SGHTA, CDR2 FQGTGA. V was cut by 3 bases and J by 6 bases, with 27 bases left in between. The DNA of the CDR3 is TGTGCCAGCAGCTTTAAGGGAGGCCTTTCACTAGTGTTGGGCAATGAGCAGTTCTTC. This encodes CASSFKGGLSLVLGNEQFF.

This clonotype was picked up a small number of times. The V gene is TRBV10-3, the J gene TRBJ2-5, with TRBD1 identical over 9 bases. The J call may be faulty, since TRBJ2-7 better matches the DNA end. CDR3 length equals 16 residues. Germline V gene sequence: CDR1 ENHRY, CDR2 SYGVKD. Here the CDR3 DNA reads TGTGCCATCAGTCCACAGGGGGCGCGAATAGTCTACGAGCAGTACTTC. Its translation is CAISPQGARIVYEQYF.

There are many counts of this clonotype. For the CDR3, the DNA is TGTGCCACCAGTGATCTTTCCTATCTCGGGACAGGGGGGGCAGATACGCAGTATTTT. Encoded protein: CATSDLSYLGTGGADTQYF. The V call is TRBV24-1, the J call TRBJ2-3; 11 bases map to TRBD1. V trimming: 3 bases; J trimming: 4 bases; junction bases outside the gene matches: 14. In germline, CDR1 is KGHDR, CDR2 SFDVKD. This CDR3 contains 19 residues.